Listed here is a single T cell receptor beta chain. This entry is derived from a study of CD8+ T cells in alopecia areata. The CDR3 runs 17 residues. Trimming cost V 0 bases and J 1 base; bases outside gene matches: 6. Germline assignment: CDR1 PRHDT and CDR2 FYEKMQ (reference sequence). RNA was extracted and reverse transcribed into cDNA as the sequencing template. Produced via immunoSEQ multiplex PCR; TCRdb's table is partial and in-frame only. The data contain approximately 150,000 clones, around 64% of them singletons. The chain links TRBV13 to TRBJ2-5, with 9 nucleotides matching TRBD2. This TCR derives from a human donor with alopecia areata. This material consisted of CD8+ T cells sorted from blood, taken at week 0. CDR3 protein: CASSLGRSGGLQETQYF. CDR3 nucleotides: TGTGCCAGCAGCTTAGGCCGGAGCGGGGGGCTCCAAGAGACCCAGTACTTC.